The 11 T cell receptor beta chains presented below share a single source sample, sequenced in a study of OX40 agonist ivuxolimab in advanced cancers. The method behind the library was the immunoSEQ multiplex PCR assay. TCRdb took over this immuneACCESS table, retaining in-frame rearrangements with V and J assigned. Such tables are incomplete; in checked studies, under half of the missing clones stem from an unresolved V gene, and the remainder is unexplained. For this sample the table gives about 45,000 clones, of which 85% to 90% were detected only once. Roughly 1.1% of the sample comes from the top ten. Source: CD4+ or CD8+ T cells sorted from blood, taken in a trial of the OX40 agonist ivuxolimab. The receptors here all came from an adult with an advanced solid tumor such as melanoma, head and neck, liver or kidney cancer.

This chain links TRBV19 with TRBJ1-2; the D gene is possibly TRBD1 (5 bases). The germline V gene encodes CDR1 LNHDA and CDR2 SQIVND (reference sequence). CDR3 size: 14 residues. V was shortened by 3 bases and J by 8 bases, with 16 bases between the two germline ends. DNA of the CDR3: TGTGCCAGTAGTATCTCCGGGACCCCAATCGGCTACACCTTC. It specifies CASSISGTPIGYTF.

The rearrangement uses TRBV30 and TRBJ2-1; TRBD1 agrees at 8 bases. The germline V gene encodes CDR1 GTSNPN and CDR2 SVGIG (reference sequence). The CDR3 length is 12 residues. J gave up 15 bases and V 1 base, and 8 bases lay outside the gene matches. The CDR3: CAWSGTGRPPFF. CDR3 in DNA: TGTGCCTGGAGTGGGACAGGGCGTCCGCCGTTCTTC.

The chain is built from TRBV7-2 and TRBJ1-5; TRBD1 is a possible D gene (5 bases). Germline CDR1 SGHTA, CDR2 FQGNSA. V lost 2 bases to trimming and J lost 9 bases, with 17 bases between them. This CDR3 comprises 15 residues. The CDR3 coding sequence is TGTGCCAGCAGCTTACTGGGGGGGGGAGATCGGCCCCAGCATTTT. It encodes CASSLLGGGDRPQHF.

The chain links TRBV7-8 to TRBJ2-5; 12 nucleotides line up with TRBD2. Germline loops: CDR1 SGHVS, CDR2 FQNEAQ. The CDR3 has 14 residues. V was clipped by 6 bases and J by 5 bases; unmatched bases: 4. The CDR3 coding sequence is TGTGCCAGCAGTTTCGGACTAGCGGGGGAGACCCAGTACTTC. As protein: CASSFGLAGETQYF.

The chain uses TRBV7-6 and TRBJ1-4; D is ambiguous. The ends were cut back, 5 bases at V and 11 bases at J, with 15 bases in the middle. CDR3 length: 13 residues. Germline V lookup: CDR1 SGHVS, CDR2 FNYEAQ. The CDR3 nucleotides read TGTGCCAGCAGCCCCCGTTCGCCCGGGAAACTGTTTTTT. Translated, it gives CASSPRSPGKLFF.

The J gene is TRBJ2-3, the V gene TRBV28; D is ambiguous. Trimming left V 6 bases short and J 0 bases short, with 7 bases between. The germline V gene has CDR1 MDHEN and CDR2 SYDVKM. There are 13 residues in the CDR3. The CDR3 sequence: CASSPTSTDTQYF. The DNA for the CDR3 is TGTGCCAGCAGCCCGACTAGCACAGATACGCAGTATTTT. Full variable domain (outside the CDR3, taken from reference TRBV28 and TRBJ2-3): DVKVTQSSRYLVKRTGEKVFLECVQDMDHENMFWYRQDPGLGLRLIYFSYDVKMKEKGDIPEGYSVSREKKERFSLILESASTNQTSMYLCASSPTSTDTQYFGPGTRLTVL.

The chain uses TRBV4-2 and TRBJ2-2; no reliable D call. Germline V lookup: CDR1 LGHNA, CDR2 YNFKEQ. CDR3 length equals 13 residues. The germline V and J ends were trimmed by 1 base and 6 bases, with 6 bases remaining between them. Written as DNA, the CDR3 is TGTGCCAGCAGCCAAGCTACCCCCGGGGAGCTGTTTTTT. It is translated as CASSQATPGELFF.

The chain links TRBV19 to TRBJ2-3; perhaps D is TRBD1 or TRBD2 (6 bases each). The V gene's germline CDR1 is LNHDA and CDR2 SQIVND (reference sequence). Deletions cut 3 bases from V and 6 bases from J, with 13 bases between. The CDR3 consists of 14 residues. The CDR3 DNA sequence: TGTGCCAGTAGTATCTCAACAGGGAGGGATACGCAGTATTTT. Protein sequence: CASSISTGRDTQYF.

CDR3 sequence reads: CASTSGKNTGELFF. The CDR3 nucleotides are TGTGCCAGCACTAGCGGGAAGAACACCGGGGAGCTGTTTTTT. This chain joins TRBV2 and TRBJ2-2; 9 positions agree with TRBD2. J lost 1 base, V lost 7 bases, and 1 base had no gene match. CDR3 length: 14 residues. Per the germline V gene, CDR1 is SNHLY and CDR2 is FYNNEI.

About this clone: Other DNA sequences of this sample code for an identical CDR3. This sequence joins TRBV15 and TRBJ2-7, with TRBD1 identical over 9 bases. Germline V CDR1 and CDR2: LNHNV, YYDKDF (reference sequence). This CDR3 comprises 13 residues. The ends lost 3 bases at V and 4 bases at J; junction bases unmatched: 1. The CDR3 DNA follows: TGTGCCACCAGCAGGGACAGGGGTTACGAGCAGTACTTC. Translating gives CATSRDRGYEQYF.

The chain combines TRBV2 with TRBJ2-3; D gene uncertain. The CDR3 extends over 12 amino acids. V was pared by 2 bases and J by 0 bases, with 0 bases between. Germline V gene sequence: CDR1 SNHLY, CDR2 FYNNEI. The CDR3 here is CASSESTDTQYF. CDR3 nucleotide sequence: TGTGCCAGCAGTGAAAGCACAGATACGCAGTATTTT.